The 14 T cell receptor beta chains below were found in one sample sequenced in a study of cytomegalovirus exposure and HLA in healthy donors. Researchers ran the PCR with 60 Vbeta and 13 Jbeta primers. Repertoires were generated with immunoSEQ multiplex PCR, while TCRdb's copy carries only in-frame clones and drops some. Among about 200,000 clones listed, just under 70% were seen once. The material sequenced was PBMCs. Receptor source: a man in his forties in good health and CMV-seropositive.

The chain combines TRBV19 with TRBJ1-5, with TRBD1 as a possible D gene (6 bases). V was pared by 5 bases and J by 4 bases, with 12 bases between. The CDR3 totals 14 residues. In germline, CDR1 is LNHDA, CDR2 SQIVND (reference sequence). The CDR3 here is CASSPGQKNQPQHF. The CDR3 nucleotides are TGTGCCAGTAGTCCCGGACAGAAAAATCAGCCCCAGCATTTT.

As DNA, the CDR3 is TGTGCCAGCAGTTTGACACAGGGGGGCCTTATGGCCCAGCATTTT. Amino acid sequence: CASSLTQGGLMAQHF. The chain couples TRBV28 to TRBJ1-5; the match to TRBD1 covers 8 bases. V was pared by 3 bases and J by 11 bases, with 12 bases of the junction left unmatched. CDR3 size: 15 residues. CDR1 is MDHEN and CDR2 is SYDVKM in the germline V gene.

This chain uses TRBV2 with TRBJ2-5; 10 bases line up with TRBD2. Germline V lookup: CDR1 SNHLY, CDR2 FYNNEI. Trimming at V came to 6 bases and at J to 5 bases, leaving 3 bases not matched to a gene. This CDR3 contains 13 residues. The DNA for the CDR3 is TGTGCCAGCAGGCTAGCGGGGGCCGAGACCCAGTACTTC. It codes for CASRLAGAETQYF. Filled out from reference TRBV2 and TRBJ2-5, the complete variable domain reads EPEVTQTPSHQVTQMGQEVILRCVPISNHLYFYWYRQILGQKVEFLVSFYNNEISEKSEIFDDQFSVERPDGSNFTLKIRSTKLEDSAMYFCASRLAGAETQYFGPGTRLLVL.

The chain uses TRBV11-2 and TRBJ2-7; the D is unclear. Germline CDR1 and CDR2: SGHAT and FQNNGV. V was trimmed by 6 bases and J by 3 bases, leaving 9 bases between them. This CDR3 has 12 residues. Here the CDR3 DNA reads TGTGCCAGCAGTTTCGGTGGCTACGAGCAGTACTTC. This gives the protein CASSFGGYEQYF.

This rearrangement joins TRBV4-2 to TRBJ2-5, with 9 bases matching TRBD2. The V segment lost 4 bases and the J segment 6 bases; nucleotides outside the gene matches: 12. Germline CDR1 and CDR2: LGHNA and YNFKEQ. This CDR3 is built from 16 residues. The CDR3, as DNA: TGTGCCAGCAGCCCCCTTGGAGCGGGGGGAGGAAAGACCCAGTACTTC. Its protein product is CASSPLGAGGGKTQYF.

In this sample, this clone turned up a few times. This CDR3 reads CASSQDWGTEAFF. In DNA form, the CDR3 reads TGCGCCAGCAGCCAGGACTGGGGCACTGAAGCTTTCTTT. The chain is built from TRBV4-1 and TRBJ1-1, with D unresolved. Germline V lookup: CDR1 MGHRA, CDR2 YSYEKL. The CDR3 spans 13 residues. Trimming cost V 3 bases and J 4 bases, with 9 bases left between them.

The V call is TRBV5-1, the J call TRBJ2-7, with 8 bases aligning to TRBD1. J gave up 2 bases and V 4 bases, and 2 bases lay outside the gene matches. Germline values: CDR1 SGHRS, CDR2 YFSETQ. The CDR3 runs to 13 residues. The CDR3 spells CASSRTGTYEQYF. In DNA, the CDR3 is TGCGCCAGCAGCCGGACAGGGACCTACGAGCAGTACTTC.

The genes are TRBV12-5 and TRBJ2-5, with D perhaps matching TRBD1 (6 bases). The better agreement between TRBJ2-7 and the DNA end casts doubt on the J call. From germline, CDR1 is LGHNT and CDR2 FRNRAP. The CDR3 has 13 residues. The CDR3 DNA reads as TGTGCTAGTGGACAGGGCCGAAACTACGAGCAGTACTTC. Amino acids: CASGQGRNYEQYF.

This clone was recorded a few times. The chain combines TRBV7-9 with TRBJ2-1, with TRBD1 identical over 8 bases. The CDR3 runs to 17 residues. Looked up from germline, CDR1 is SEHNR and CDR2 is FQNEAQ (reference sequence). The junction had 10 bases not matched to a gene; V was cut back by 1 base and J by 5 bases. For the CDR3, the DNA is TGTGCCAGCAGCTTAGGGACAGGGATACTTAATAACAATGAGCAGTTCTTC. It is translated as CASSLGTGILNNNEQFF.

This chain uses TRBV5-1 with TRBJ2-1, with D possibly TRBD1 on 5 matching bases. In germline, CDR1 is SGHRS, CDR2 YFSETQ. The length of the CDR3 is 14 residues. The germline V and J ends were trimmed by 0 bases and 7 bases, with 11 bases remaining between them. The CDR3 here is CASSLGGSSNEQFF. Written as DNA, the CDR3 is TGCGCCAGCAGCTTGGGGGGCAGTTCTAATGAGCAGTTCTTC.

Only a few counts were recorded for this clone. The chain couples TRBV5-1 to TRBJ1-2; 7 positions match TRBD1. Trimming at V came to 4 bases and at J to 5 bases, leaving 5 bases not matched to a gene. This CDR3 region has 13 residues. The germline V gene encodes CDR1 SGHRS and CDR2 YFSETQ. The CDR3 nucleotides read TGCGCCAGCAGCCTCGACAGGGAGTATGGCTACACCTTC. The encoded protein is CASSLDREYGYTF.

This clone was recorded only once. This chain connects TRBV7-7 to TRBJ2-5; TRBD2 matches at 9 bases. V lost 2 bases, J lost 1 base, and 8 bases stayed unmatched. This CDR3 contains 17 residues. In germline, CDR1 is SSHAT, CDR2 FNYEAQ (reference sequence). The CDR3 is CASSLSSGVAPQETQYF. The CDR3, as DNA: TGTGCCAGCAGCTTATCTAGCGGGGTCGCTCCCCAAGAGACCCAGTACTTC.

Concerning this clone itself: Other DNA sequences in the sample encode the same CDR3. The V and J genes are TRBV6-5 and TRBJ2-7; D not resolved. Germline-derived CDR1 and CDR2 are MNHEY and SVGAGI. CDR3 length: 12 residues. With 2 bases removed from V and 6 bases from J, the gap between germline ends came to 8 bases. The CDR3 region has the DNA TGTGCCAGCAGTTACCGCGGCGGCGAGCAGTACTTC. As protein: CASSYRGGEQYF.

This chain joins TRBV28 and TRBJ1-6; D is ambiguous. CDR3 length: 15 residues. Trimming took 6 bases from V and 16 from J, leaving 25 bases between them. The V gene's germline CDR1 is MDHEN and CDR2 SYDVKM. This CDR3 reads CASSPERAARETLHF. CDR3 coding DNA: TGTGCCAGCAGCCCCGAGAGGGCGGCCCGAGAGACTCTCCACTTT.